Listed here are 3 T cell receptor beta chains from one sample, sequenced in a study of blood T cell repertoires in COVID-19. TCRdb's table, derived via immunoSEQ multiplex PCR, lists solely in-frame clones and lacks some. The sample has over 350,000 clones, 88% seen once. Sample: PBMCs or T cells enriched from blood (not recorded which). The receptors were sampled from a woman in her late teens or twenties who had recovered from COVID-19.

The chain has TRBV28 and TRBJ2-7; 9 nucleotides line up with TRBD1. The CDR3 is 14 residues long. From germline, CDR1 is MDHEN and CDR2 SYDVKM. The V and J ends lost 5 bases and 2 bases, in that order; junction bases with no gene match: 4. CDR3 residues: CASSPHRGPYEQYF. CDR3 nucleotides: TGTGCCAGCAGTCCCCACAGGGGGCCCTACGAGCAGTACTTC.

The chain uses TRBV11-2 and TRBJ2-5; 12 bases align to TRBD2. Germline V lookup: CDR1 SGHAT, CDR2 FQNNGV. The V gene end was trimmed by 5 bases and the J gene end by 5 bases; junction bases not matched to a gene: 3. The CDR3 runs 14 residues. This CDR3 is CASSRLAGVETQYF. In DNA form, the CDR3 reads TGTGCCAGCAGCCGACTAGCGGGGGTGGAGACCCAGTACTTC.

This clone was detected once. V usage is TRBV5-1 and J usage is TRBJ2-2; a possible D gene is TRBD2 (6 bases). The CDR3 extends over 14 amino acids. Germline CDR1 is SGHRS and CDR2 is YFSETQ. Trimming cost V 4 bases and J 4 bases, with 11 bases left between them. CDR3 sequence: CASSGVGGTGELFF. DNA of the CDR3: TGCGCCAGCAGCGGGGTGGGAGGCACCGGGGAGCTGTTTTTT.